The 21 T cell receptor beta chains below were found in one sample sequenced in a study of post-analysis software for immune sequencing data. For these TCRs, the target antigens are not known. The authors incorporated unique molecular identifiers into the TCR beta cDNA libraries. TCRdb used MiXCR to reprocess the PCR reads, holding one entry per CDR3 protein. The sample lists hundreds of thousands of distinct CDR3 sequences, just under 30% occurring once. Whole-study results and caveats: Higher frequency in patients than in controls was seen for about five TRBV segments, with TRBV5-6, TRBV5-1 and TRBV20-1 among them.

Input material: blood. These receptors came from a girl aged 5-17 years with multiple sclerosis.

This clonotype was recorded at least ten times. The rearrangement links TRBV6-2 or TRBV6-3 to TRBJ2-7; D not certain. The germline V gene has CDR1 MNHEY and CDR2 SVGEGT. Deletions cut 8 bases from V and 2 bases from J, with 7 bases between. This CDR3 has 11 amino acids. This CDR3 is CASAGTYEQYF. The CDR3 DNA reads TGTGCCAGCGCAGGAACCTACGAGCAGTACTTC.

This clonotype appeared a few times. This chain uses TRBV11-3 with TRBJ1-1; the match to TRBD1 covers 7 bases. Germline-derived CDR1 and CDR2 are SGHNT and YENEEA. J gave up 5 bases and V 5 bases, and 5 bases lay outside the gene matches. This CDR3 has 13 amino acids. CDR3 loop: CASSPDRETEAFF. As DNA, the CDR3 is TGTGCCAGCAGCCCAGACAGGGAGACTGAAGCTTTCTTT. The full variable domain, rest sourced from reference TRBV11-3 and TRBJ1-1, is EAGVVQSPRYKIIEKKQPVAFWCNPISGHNTLYWYLQNLGQGPELLIRYENEEAVDDSQLPKDRFSAERLKGVDSTLKIQPAELGDSAVYLCASSPDRETEAFFGQGTRLTVV.

This clonotype was recorded a few times. This sequence joins TRBV29-1 and TRBJ2-7, with a weak D call TRBD2 (7 bases). There are 16 residues in the CDR3. Per the germline V gene, CDR1 is SQVTM and CDR2 is ANQGSEA. V lost 4 bases and J 1 base, leaving 20 bases between the germline ends. CDR3 nucleotide sequence: TGCAGCGTTGCTGGGGGGGCAGCGGCTTTATCCTACGAGCAGTACTTC. It is translated as CSVAGGAAALSYEQYF.

As regards this clonotype: One junction end disagrees with the germline gene, perhaps due to a read error. The chain has TRBV20-1 and TRBJ2-5; D is unresolved. The CDR3 extends over 11 amino acids. CDR1 DFQATT and CDR2 SNEGSKA come from the germline V gene (reference sequence). CDR3 DNA: TGCAGTGCTCGACACCAAGGGACCCAGTACTTC. Its protein product is CSARHQGTQYF.

This clonotype was detected many times. CDR3 loop: CASSLRTSGSYEQYF. In DNA form, the CDR3 reads TGTGCCAGCAGCCTCCGGACTAGCGGCTCCTACGAGCAGTACTTC. The chain uses TRBV7-2 and TRBJ2-7; 10 nucleotides align to TRBD2. V lost 5 bases to trimming and J lost 0 bases; unmatched junction nucleotides: 4. Germline CDR1 reads SGHTA; CDR2 reads FQGNSA. This CDR3 has 15 residues.

The chain combines TRBV28 with TRBJ1-5; possibly TRBD1 for D (5 bases). Germline CDR1 is MDHEN and CDR2 is SYDVKM. The V gene lost 6 bases and the J gene lost 0 bases, with 15 bases spanning the gap. This CDR3 spans 16 amino acids. The CDR3 DNA sequence: TGTGCCAGCAGACCACCCGGGACGGATAGCAATCAGCCCCAGCATTTT. The encoded protein is CASRPPGTDSNQPQHF.

The sample holds a few counts of this clonotype. The CDR3 bases are TGCGCCAGCGCACGGACTAGCTTCTTACATAATGAGCAGTTCTTC. Its translation is CASARTSFLHNEQFF. The rearrangement uses TRBV5-1 and TRBJ2-1; 8 bases are a match to TRBD2. This CDR3 region has 15 residues. V dropped 7 bases and J dropped 7; count of bases not matched to a gene: 13. Per germline, CDR1 SGHRS and CDR2 YFSETQ.

This clonotype has just a few counts. V gene TRBV29-1 combines with J gene TRBJ2-3; the D is unclear. The CDR3 spans 13 residues. Trimming stripped 3 bases from V and 7 bases from J, with 14 bases between. CDR1 is SQVTM, CDR2 ANQGSEA, per germline. The CDR3 nucleotides are TGCAGCGTTGATCTAGAGCCGCCTTATACGCAGTATTTT. Residues: CSVDLEPPYTQYF.

The CDR3 protein is CASSPDGDTGYKLSYNEQFF. In nucleotides, the CDR3 is TGCGCCAGCAGCCCCGATGGGGATACAGGATACAAACTCTCCTACAATGAGCAGTTCTTC. This sequence joins TRBV5-1 and TRBJ2-1; D is possibly TRBD1 (5 bases). Germline V CDR1 and CDR2: SGHRS, YFSETQ. V was clipped by 4 bases and J by 0 bases, with 26 bases between them. The CDR3 loop spans 20 amino acids.

This clonotype came up a few times. The V and J genes are TRBV3-1 and TRBJ2-7; D may match TRBD1 or TRBD2 (6 bases each). Germline V gene sequence: CDR1 LGHDT, CDR2 YNNKEL (reference sequence). With 2 bases removed from V and 5 bases from J, the gap between germline ends came to 16 bases. The length of the CDR3 is 15 residues. In DNA, the CDR3 is TGTGCCAGCAGCCAACGAGGGGGGTTCCTCGACGAGCAGTACTTC. Its translation: CASSQRGGFLDEQYF.

The chain carries TRBV3-1 and TRBJ2-3; D might be TRBD1 or TRBD2, each matching 5 bases. The CDR3 extends over 15 amino acids. The germline CDR1 and CDR2 sequences are LGHDT and YNNKEL (reference sequence). Trimming took off 4 bases at V and 1 base at J, with 12 bases between the two ends. The chain's CDR3 is CASSRSRGRTDTQYF. The CDR3 DNA sequence: TGTGCCAGCAGCCGATCCCGGGGACGCACAGATACGCAGTATTTT.

The V call is TRBV11-2, the J call TRBJ2-7, with 7 positions matching TRBD1. CDR3 length: 16 amino acids. Germline values: CDR1 SGHAT, CDR2 FQNNGV. V trimming: 1 base; J trimming: 0 bases; junction bases outside the gene matches: 6. The CDR3 DNA follows: TGTGCCAGCAGCTTAGGGGGCCAGGGGGTCTCCTACGAGCAGTACTTC. This gives the protein CASSLGGQGVSYEQYF.

Many counts were recorded for this clonotype. This chain uses TRBV6-5 with TRBJ2-1; perhaps TRBD1 as D (6 bases). The length of the CDR3 is 11 residues. Germline CDR1 and CDR2: MNHEY and SVGAGI. V lost 2 bases to trimming and J lost 14 bases, with 10 bases between them. The CDR3 DNA sequence: TGTGCCAGCAGTTACCAGGGGTGGGAGTTCTTC. The encoded protein is CASSYQGWEFF.

This chain links TRBV20-1 with TRBJ2-1, with D uncertain. The germline V gene has CDR1 DFQATT and CDR2 SNEGSKA (reference sequence). The CDR3 contains 12 residues. V was cut by 4 bases and J by 10 bases, with 14 bases left in between. This CDR3 reads CSAIFEAREQFF. The CDR3 nucleotides read TGCAGTGCTATCTTTGAAGCACGGGAGCAGTTCTTC.

This sequence joins TRBV20-1 and TRBJ1-5; the D gene is possibly TRBD1 (5 bases). CDR1 is DFQATT, CDR2 SNEGSKA, per germline (reference sequence). The CDR3 length is 15 residues. V was clipped by 6 bases and J by 1 base, with 16 bases between them. CDR3 region: CSAVGQGVSNQPQHF. The CDR3 DNA sequence: TGCAGTGCCGTGGGGCAGGGCGTCAGCAATCAGCCCCAGCATTTT.

The chain couples TRBV4-2 to TRBJ2-1; the D gene could be TRBD1 or TRBD2 (5 bases each). Looked up from germline, CDR1 is LGHNA and CDR2 is YNFKEQ. The CDR3 has 13 amino acids. V gave up 3 bases and J gave up 15 bases, with 18 bases separating them. In DNA form, the CDR3 reads TGTGCCAGCAGCCAGCCCGGGACCCACAGGCGGTTCTTC. Encoded protein: CASSQPGTHRRFF.

This clonotype has just a few counts. The chain has TRBV27 and TRBJ2-3, with 7 nucleotides matching TRBD1. Germline V lookup: CDR1 MNHEY, CDR2 SMNVEV (reference sequence). V dropped 6 bases and J dropped 2; count of bases not matched to a gene: 8. The CDR3 is 15 amino acids. The CDR3 protein is CASRPRQGSTDTQYF. DNA of the CDR3: TGTGCCAGCAGGCCCAGACAGGGATCCACAGATACGCAGTATTTT.

The chain carries TRBV7-2 and TRBJ2-1; D is ambiguous. V was clipped by 4 bases and J by 10 bases, with 11 bases between them. The length of the CDR3 is 12 residues. Germline V gene lookup returns CDR1 SGHTA and CDR2 FQGNSA. The CDR3 protein is CASSSSTGEQFF. The CDR3 DNA reads as TGTGCCAGCAGCTCGAGTACCGGGGAGCAGTTCTTC.

This clonotype turned up a few times. The chain carries TRBV28 and TRBJ2-3, with 10 bases fitting TRBD2. Germline CDR1 is MDHEN and CDR2 is SYDVKM. The V and J ends lost 3 bases and 1 base, in that order; junction bases with no gene match: 4. This CDR3 has 16 residues. CDR3 nucleotides: TGTGCCAGCAGTTTCGTAGCGGGAGGCGGCACAGATACGCAGTATTTT. Protein sequence: CASSFVAGGGTDTQYF.

This clonotype was counted a few times. The genes are TRBV20-1 and TRBJ1-1; D call uncertain. Per germline, CDR1 DFQATT and CDR2 SNEGSKA (reference sequence). The V end lost 3 bases, the J end lost 5 bases, and 13 bases lay between the germline ends. This CDR3 is built from 13 residues. DNA of the CDR3: TGCAGTGCTAGTGGGGTAGGAGGGACTGAAGCTTTCTTT. Amino acids: CSASGVGGTEAFF.

This clonotype was observed a few times. This chain connects TRBV20-1 to TRBJ2-7; TRBD2 is a possible D gene (6 bases). Per the germline V gene, CDR1 is DFQATT and CDR2 is SNEGSKA (reference sequence). V was trimmed by 6 bases and J by 2 bases, leaving 20 bases between them. The CDR3 runs to 15 residues. The CDR3 loop is CSARDPAGSAYEQYF. In DNA form, the CDR3 reads TGCAGTGCGCGGGACCCCGCAGGGTCGGCCTACGAGCAGTACTTC.